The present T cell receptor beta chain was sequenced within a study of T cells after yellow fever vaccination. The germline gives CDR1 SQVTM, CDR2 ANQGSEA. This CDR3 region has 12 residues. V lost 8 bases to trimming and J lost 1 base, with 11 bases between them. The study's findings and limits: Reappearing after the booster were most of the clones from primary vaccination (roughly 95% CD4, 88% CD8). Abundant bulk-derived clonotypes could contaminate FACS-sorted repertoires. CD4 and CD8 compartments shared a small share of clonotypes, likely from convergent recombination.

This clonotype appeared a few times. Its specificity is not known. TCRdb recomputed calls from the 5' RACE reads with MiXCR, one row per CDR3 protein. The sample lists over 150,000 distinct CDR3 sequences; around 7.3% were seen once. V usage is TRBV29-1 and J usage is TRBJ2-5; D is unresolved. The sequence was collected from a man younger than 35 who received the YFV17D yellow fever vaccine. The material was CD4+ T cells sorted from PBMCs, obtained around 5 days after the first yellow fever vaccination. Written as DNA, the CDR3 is TGCAGCACAAGACCCCTCCAAGAGACCCAGTACTTC. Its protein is CSTRPLQETQYF.